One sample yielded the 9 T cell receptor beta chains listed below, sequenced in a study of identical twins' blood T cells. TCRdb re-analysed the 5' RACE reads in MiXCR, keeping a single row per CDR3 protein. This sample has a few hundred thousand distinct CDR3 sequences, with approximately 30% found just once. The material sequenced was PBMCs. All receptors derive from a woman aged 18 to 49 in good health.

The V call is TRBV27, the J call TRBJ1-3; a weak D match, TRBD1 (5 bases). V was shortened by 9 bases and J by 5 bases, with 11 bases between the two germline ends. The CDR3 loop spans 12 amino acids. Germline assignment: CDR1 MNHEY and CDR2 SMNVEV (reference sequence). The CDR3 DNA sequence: TGTGCCAGTGGGACGCGAAGAAACACCATATATTTT. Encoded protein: CASGTRRNTIYF.

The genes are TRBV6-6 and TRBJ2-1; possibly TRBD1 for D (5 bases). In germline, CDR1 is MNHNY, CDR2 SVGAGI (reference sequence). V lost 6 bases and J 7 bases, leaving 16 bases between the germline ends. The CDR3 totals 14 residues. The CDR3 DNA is TGTGCCAGCAGGGGGTCGGACATGCTTAATGAGCAGTTCTTC. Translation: CASRGSDMLNEQFF.

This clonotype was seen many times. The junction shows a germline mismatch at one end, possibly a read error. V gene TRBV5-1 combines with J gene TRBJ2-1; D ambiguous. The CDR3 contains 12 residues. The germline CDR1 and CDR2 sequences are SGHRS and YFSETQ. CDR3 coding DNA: TGTGCCAGCAGCTTATGGGGCAATGAGCAGTTCTTC. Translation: CASSLWGNEQFF. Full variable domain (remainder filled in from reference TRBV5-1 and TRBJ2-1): KAGVTQTPRYLIKTRGQQVTLSCSPISGHRSVSWYQQTPGQGLQFLFEYFSETQRNKGNFPGRFSGRQFSNSRSEMNVSTLELGDSALYLCASSLWGNEQFFGPGTRLTVL.

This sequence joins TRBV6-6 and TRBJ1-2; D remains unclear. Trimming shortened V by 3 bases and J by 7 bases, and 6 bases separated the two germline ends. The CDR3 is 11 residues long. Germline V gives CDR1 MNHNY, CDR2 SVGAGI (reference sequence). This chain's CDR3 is CASSYAGGYTF. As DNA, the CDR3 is TGTGCCAGCAGTTATGCAGGTGGCTACACCTTC.

CDR3 nucleotide sequence: TGTGCCAGCAGCTTAAGGGGCAGAGGAACAACCTACACCGGGGAGCTGTTTTTT. This gives the protein CASSLRGRGTTYTGELFF. V is TRBV11-3 and J is TRBJ2-2; perhaps TRBD1 as D (5 bases). Trimming took off 2 bases at V and 3 bases at J, with 19 bases between the two ends. There are 18 residues in the CDR3. Germline loops: CDR1 SGHNT, CDR2 YENEEA. Full variable domain (remainder filled in from reference TRBV11-3 and TRBJ2-2): EAGVVQSPRYKIIEKKQPVAFWCNPISGHNTLYWYLQNLGQGPELLIRYENEEAVDDSQLPKDRFSAERLKGVDSTLKIQPAELGDSAVYLCASSLRGRGTTYTGELFFGEGSRLTVL.

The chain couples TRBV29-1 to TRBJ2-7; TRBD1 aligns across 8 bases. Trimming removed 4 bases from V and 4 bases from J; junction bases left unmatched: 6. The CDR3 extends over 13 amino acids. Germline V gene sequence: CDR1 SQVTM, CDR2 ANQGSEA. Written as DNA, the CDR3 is TGCAGCGTTGGTAACAGGGGGAAATACGAGCAGTACTTC. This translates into CSVGNRGKYEQYF.

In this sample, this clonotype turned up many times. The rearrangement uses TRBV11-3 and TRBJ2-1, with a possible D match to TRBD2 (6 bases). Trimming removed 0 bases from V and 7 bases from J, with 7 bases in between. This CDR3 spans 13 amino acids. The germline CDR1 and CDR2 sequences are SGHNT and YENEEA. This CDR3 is CASSLDGRNEQFF. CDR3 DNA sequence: TGTGCCAGCAGCTTAGACGGGAGAAATGAGCAGTTCTTC. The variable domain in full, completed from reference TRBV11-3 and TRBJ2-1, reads EAGVVQSPRYKIIEKKQPVAFWCNPISGHNTLYWYLQNLGQGPELLIRYENEEAVDDSQLPKDRFSAERLKGVDSTLKIQPAELGDSAVYLCASSLDGRNEQFFGPGTRLTVL.

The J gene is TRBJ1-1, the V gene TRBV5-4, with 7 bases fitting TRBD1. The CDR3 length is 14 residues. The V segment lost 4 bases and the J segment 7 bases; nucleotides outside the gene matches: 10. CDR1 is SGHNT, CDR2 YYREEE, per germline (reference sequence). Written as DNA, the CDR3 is TGTGCCAGCAGCGGCTTGACAGGGATGCTTGAAGCTTTCTTT. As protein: CASSGLTGMLEAFF.

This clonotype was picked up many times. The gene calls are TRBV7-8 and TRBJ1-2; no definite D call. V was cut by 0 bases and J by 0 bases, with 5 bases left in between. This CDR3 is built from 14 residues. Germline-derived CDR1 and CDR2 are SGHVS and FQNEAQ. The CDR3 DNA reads TGTGCCAGCAGCTTAGCGACGTCTAACTATGGCTACACCTTC. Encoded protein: CASSLATSNYGYTF.